The rows below give T cell receptor beta chains drawn from one sample of a study of metastatic and nonmetastatic thyroid tumors. TCRdb redid the clone calls on the PCR reads using MiXCR. The repertoire includes around 30,000 clones, approximately 15% of them detected once, and about 4.8% sits in the top ten. The sequenced material came from blood. These receptors all stem from a female donor with papillary thyroid cancer or a benign thyroid nodule (not recorded which). Some clones in this sample may be carry-over from other donors' samples. Both conserved end residues are part of each CDR3.

CDR3 protein: CASSTSGSSSYEQYF
J gene: TRBJ2-7
CDR3 length: 15
V gene: TRBV4-2

CDR3 protein: CASSYNPRDRGLGETQYF
J gene: TRBJ2-5
CDR3 length: 18
V gene: TRBV6-5

CDR3 protein: CASSSARGGYEKLFF
J gene: TRBJ1-4
CDR3 length: 15
V gene: TRBV5-1

CDR3 protein: CSARVSRGIF
J gene: TRBJ1-2
CDR3 length: 10
V gene: TRBV20-1

CDR3 protein: CASSVAEGFGTEAFF
J gene: TRBJ1-1
CDR3 length: 15
V gene: TRBV9

CDR3 protein: CASSLGDYTDTQYF
J gene: TRBJ2-3
CDR3 length: 14
V gene: TRBV5-6

CDR3 protein: CASSQGVRYVNEQFF
J gene: TRBJ2-1
CDR3 length: 15
V gene: TRBV3-1

CDR3 protein: CASSILRVTGELFF
J gene: TRBJ2-2
CDR3 length: 14
V gene: TRBV11-1

CDR3 protein: CSASGGDFLYKTSPLHF
J gene: TRBJ1-6
CDR3 length: 17
V gene: TRBV20-1

CDR3 protein: CASSSPKEGYTF
J gene: TRBJ1-2
CDR3 length: 12
V gene: TRBV28

CDR3 protein: CSARRETQYF
J gene: TRBJ2-5
CDR3 length: 10
V gene: TRBV20-1

CDR3 protein: CASSESGTDTQYF
J gene: TRBJ2-3
CDR3 length: 13
V gene: TRBV10-1

CDR3 protein: CASTSLGYEQYF
J gene: TRBJ2-7
CDR3 length: 12
V gene: TRBV7-2

CDR3 protein: CASSEYDSEQYF
J gene: TRBJ2-7
CDR3 length: 12
V gene: TRBV6-1

CDR3 protein: CASSQEPGQSTDTQYF
J gene: TRBJ2-3
CDR3 length: 16
V gene: TRBV4-2

CDR3 protein: CASSPGDSRLFF
J gene: TRBJ2-2
CDR3 length: 12
V gene: TRBV5-6

CDR3 protein: CASSYGAGFSYEQYF
J gene: TRBJ2-7
CDR3 length: 15
V gene: TRBV7-9

CDR3 protein: CASLETSDSTNEQFF
J gene: TRBJ2-1
CDR3 length: 15
V gene: TRBV25-1

CDR3 protein: CASSQDGTVTTDTQYF
J gene: TRBJ2-3
CDR3 length: 16
V gene: TRBV4-2

CDR3 protein: CASSSEGAGRSPLHF
J gene: TRBJ1-6
CDR3 length: 15
V gene: TRBV7-8

CDR3 protein: CASLGTMGFTEAFF
J gene: TRBJ1-1
CDR3 length: 14
V gene: TRBV28

CDR3 protein: CASSLSSWGTTDTQYF
J gene: TRBJ2-3
CDR3 length: 16
V gene: TRBV5-1

CDR3 protein: CASSLNGDTPYGYTF
J gene: TRBJ1-2
CDR3 length: 15
V gene: TRBV5-1

CDR3 protein: CATYPDRASTDTQYF
J gene: TRBJ2-3
CDR3 length: 15
V gene: TRBV6-1

CDR3 protein: CASSPPRGSKNIQYF
J gene: TRBJ2-4
CDR3 length: 15
V gene: TRBV11-2

CDR3 protein: CASSPISRDRGFNHGYTF
J gene: TRBJ1-2
CDR3 length: 18
V gene: TRBV4-3

CDR3 protein: CASSRVTNEKLFF
J gene: TRBJ1-4
CDR3 length: 13
V gene: TRBV6-1

CDR3 protein: CSARDRGNYGYTF
J gene: TRBJ1-2
CDR3 length: 13
V gene: TRBV20-1

CDR3 protein: CASMQNEKLFF
J gene: TRBJ1-4
CDR3 length: 11
V gene: TRBV28

CDR3 protein: CSATVPRQRPPGPTSTDTQYF
J gene: TRBJ2-3
CDR3 length: 21
V gene: TRBV20-1

CDR3 protein: CASSLMPGGEQYF
J gene: TRBJ2-7
CDR3 length: 13
V gene: TRBV5-1

CDR3 protein: CASIQVQGYQPQHF
J gene: TRBJ1-5
CDR3 length: 14
V gene: TRBV4-2

CDR3 protein: CASSQDGPTGELFF
J gene: TRBJ2-2
CDR3 length: 14
V gene: TRBV3-1

CDR3 protein: CAWSVLRAPLHF
J gene: TRBJ1-6
CDR3 length: 12
V gene: TRBV30

CDR3 protein: CAISPYGGGGTDTQYF
J gene: TRBJ2-3
CDR3 length: 16
V gene: TRBV10-3

CDR3 protein: CASSAGLVVGELFF
J gene: TRBJ2-2
CDR3 length: 14
V gene: TRBV2

CDR3 protein: CASVPRGVRGEDGYTF
J gene: TRBJ1-2
CDR3 length: 16
V gene: TRBV5-1

CDR3 protein: CSVSSGRKETQYF
J gene: TRBJ2-5
CDR3 length: 13
V gene: TRBV29-1

CDR3 protein: CSARGTSGRVYEQFF
J gene: TRBJ2-1
CDR3 length: 15
V gene: TRBV20-1

CDR3 protein: CASSYVASGGTGELFF
J gene: TRBJ2-2
CDR3 length: 16
V gene: TRBV5-1

CDR3 protein: CASSHRVLAGGEGQETQYF
J gene: TRBJ2-5
CDR3 length: 19
V gene: TRBV4-2

CDR3 protein: CASSVGSLLNTEAFF
J gene: TRBJ1-1
CDR3 length: 15
V gene: TRBV9

CDR3 protein: CASSQETATTGYNEQFF
J gene: TRBJ2-1
CDR3 length: 17
V gene: TRBV4-1

CDR3 protein: CASSLDRGRPEEAFF
J gene: TRBJ1-1
CDR3 length: 15
V gene: TRBV18

CDR3 protein: CASSRYRHFNQPQHF
J gene: TRBJ1-5
CDR3 length: 15
V gene: TRBV6-1

CDR3 protein: CASSVGGLGSNQPQHF
J gene: TRBJ1-5
CDR3 length: 16
V gene: TRBV9

CDR3 protein: CSAPSLERSSTDTQYF
J gene: TRBJ2-3
CDR3 length: 16
V gene: TRBV20-1

CDR3 protein: CASSPTGQGNEQFF
J gene: TRBJ2-1
CDR3 length: 14
V gene: TRBV5-1

CDR3 protein: CSSRGSGFYEQYF
J gene: TRBJ2-7
CDR3 length: 13
V gene: TRBV20-1

CDR3 protein: CASFSWGTGGETQYF
J gene: TRBJ2-5
CDR3 length: 15
V gene: TRBV28

CDR3 protein: CSPGRSNEQYF
J gene: TRBJ2-7
CDR3 length: 11
V gene: TRBV20-1

CDR3 protein: CSARDRASGGAETQYF
J gene: TRBJ2-5
CDR3 length: 16
V gene: TRBV20-1

CDR3 protein: CASSISGLSDEQYF
J gene: TRBJ2-7
CDR3 length: 14
V gene: TRBV19